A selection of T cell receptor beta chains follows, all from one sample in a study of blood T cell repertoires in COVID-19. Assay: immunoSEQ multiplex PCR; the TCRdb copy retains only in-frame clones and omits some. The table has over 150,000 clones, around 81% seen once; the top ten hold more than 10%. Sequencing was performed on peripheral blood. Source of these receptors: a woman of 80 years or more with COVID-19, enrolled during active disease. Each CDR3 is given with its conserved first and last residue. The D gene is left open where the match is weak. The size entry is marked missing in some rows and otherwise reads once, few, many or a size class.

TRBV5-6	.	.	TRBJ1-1	TGTGCCAGCCTAAGCGGGGGAGGGCTGGCCGGGAGTATGACTGAAGCTTTCTTT	CASLSGGGLAGSMTEAFF
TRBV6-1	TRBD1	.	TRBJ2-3	TGTGCCAGCAGTGCGTCCCGGGACAGGGGGCTAGATACGCAGTATTTT	CASSASRDRGLDTQYF
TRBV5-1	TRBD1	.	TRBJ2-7	TGCGCCAGCAGCTTGGATACGGGACAGGTCTCCTACGAGCAGTACTTC	CASSLDTGQVSYEQYF
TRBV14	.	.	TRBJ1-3	TGTGCCAGCAGCCTATTCGGCTCTGGAAACACCATATATTTT	CASSLFGSGNTIYF
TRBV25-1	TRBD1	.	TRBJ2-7	TGTGCCAGCAGTTATCCGGGACAGGGGGCCGAGCAGTACTTC	CASSYPGQGAEQYF
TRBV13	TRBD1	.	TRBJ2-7	TGTGCCAGCAGCTTAGGCCTCGCAGGGGGCTGGGGCGAGCAGTACTTC	CASSLGLAGGWGEQYF
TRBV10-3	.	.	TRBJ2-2	TGTGCCATCAGCGCGCTACAGACCGGGGAGCTGTTTTTT	CAISALQTGELFF
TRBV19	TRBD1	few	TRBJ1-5	TGTGCCAGTAGCAGAGACAGGGGAGTTGAGCCCCAGCATTTT	CASSRDRGVEPQHF
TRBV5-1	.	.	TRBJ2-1	TGCGCCAGCAGCTTGCAGGGCATCGACAATGAGCAGTTCTTC	CASSLQGIDNEQFF
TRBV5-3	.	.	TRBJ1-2	TGTGCCAGAAGCTTGACCAGCGGCTCCCCTCCTGGCTACACCTTC	CARSLTSGSPPGYTF
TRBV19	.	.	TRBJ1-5	TGTGCCAGTCACTGGGGGGTCGGCAATCAGCCCCAGCATTTT	CASHWGVGNQPQHF
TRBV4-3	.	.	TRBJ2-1	TGCGCCAGCAGCCCCAGGGCCCCCTCCTACAATGAGCAGTTCTTC	CASSPRAPSYNEQFF
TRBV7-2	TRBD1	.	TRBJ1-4	TGTGCCAGCAGCTTATCCCGGGACAGGGGCCATGAAAAACTGTTTTTT	CASSLSRDRGHEKLFF
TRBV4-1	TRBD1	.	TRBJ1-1	TGCGCCAGCAGCCAAGTGCCGACAGGGGGCTACACTGAAGCTTTCTTT	CASSQVPTGGYTEAFF
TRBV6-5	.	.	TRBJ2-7	TGTGCCAGCAGTTACCCGGGGTCCTACGAGCAGTACTTC	CASSYPGSYEQYF
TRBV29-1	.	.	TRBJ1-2	TGCAGCGCCGACGGGGGGCATGGCTACACCTTC	CSADGGHGYTF
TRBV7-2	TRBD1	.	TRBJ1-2	TGTGCCAGCAGCTTAGCAGGGGGCAGGGGCTACACCTTC	CASSLAGGRGYTF
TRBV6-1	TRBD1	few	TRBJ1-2	TGTGCCAGCAGTGAACCGGACAGGGGAAACTATGGCTACACCTTC	CASSEPDRGNYGYTF
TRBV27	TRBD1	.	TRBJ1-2	TGTGCCAGCAGTTTATCGGACAGGGGGCGAGGCTACACCTTC	CASSLSDRGRGYTF
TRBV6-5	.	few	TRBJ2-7	TGTGCCAGCAGTAGCGGGTCTACCTACGAGCAGTACTTC	CASSSGSTYEQYF
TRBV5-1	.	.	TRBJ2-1	TGCGCCAGCAGCTTGGGAAACCCTATAGATGAGCAGTTCTTC	CASSLGNPIDEQFF
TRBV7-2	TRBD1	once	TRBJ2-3	TGTGCCAGCAGCTTCCACAGGGGAGTGGATACGCAGTATTTT	CASSFHRGVDTQYF
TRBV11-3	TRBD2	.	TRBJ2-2	TGTGCCAGCAGTATACTAGCGGGGAGAAACGGGGAGCTGTTTTTT	CASSILAGRNGELFF
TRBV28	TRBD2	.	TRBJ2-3	TGTGCCAGCAGCCATGGACTAGCGGGATACACAGATACGCAGTATTTT	CASSHGLAGYTDTQYF
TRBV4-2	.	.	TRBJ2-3	TGTGCCAGCAGCCAAGATAAGGCGAGGGCTTCAGATACGCAGTATTTT	CASSQDKARASDTQYF
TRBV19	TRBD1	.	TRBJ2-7	TGTGCCAGTAGCTCAGGAACAGGGGTACAGCAGTACTTC	CASSSGTGVQQYF
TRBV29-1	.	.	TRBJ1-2	TGCAGCGTTGAAGATTTATATGGCTACACCTTC	CSVEDLYGYTF
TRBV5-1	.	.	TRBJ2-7	TGCGCCAGCAGCTTGGGGGCAGCGGCTGATTTACCCTACGAGCAGTACTTC	CASSLGAAADLPYEQYF
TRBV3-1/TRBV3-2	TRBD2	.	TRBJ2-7	TGTGCCAGCAGCCAAGAGACTAGCGGGAGCTACGAGCAGTACTTC	CASSQETSGSYEQYF
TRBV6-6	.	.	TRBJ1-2	TGTGCCAGCACCCCGACGGAGTACTATGGCTACACCTTC	CASTPTEYYGYTF
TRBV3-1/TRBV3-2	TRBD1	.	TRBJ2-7	TGTGCCAGCAGCCAAGGGGCGACAGGGTTAGGCTACGAGCAGTACTTC	CASSQGATGLGYEQYF
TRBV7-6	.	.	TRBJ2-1	TGTGCCAGCAGCTTAGAAGGGGGTTCCTACAATGAGCAGTTCTTC	CASSLEGGSYNEQFF
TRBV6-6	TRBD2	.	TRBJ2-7	TGTGCCAGCAGTTACCCCTCTAGCGGCCCCGAGCAGTACTTC	CASSYPSSGPEQYF
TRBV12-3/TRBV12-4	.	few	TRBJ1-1	TGTGCCAGCAGTTTCAATGCGGACACTGAAGCTTTCTTT	CASSFNADTEAFF
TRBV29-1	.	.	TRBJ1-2	TGCAGCGTTGATGGGGGGGCTGGAGGCTATGGCTACACCTTC	CSVDGGAGGYGYTF
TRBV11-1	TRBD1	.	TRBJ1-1	TGTGCCAGCAGCTCAACAGGGGGCTACACTGAAGCTTTCTTT	CASSSTGGYTEAFF
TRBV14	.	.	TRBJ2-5	TGTGCCAGCAGCCTACTACAGGGTCTTGAGACCCAGTACTTC	CASSLLQGLETQYF
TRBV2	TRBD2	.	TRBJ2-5	TGTGCCAGCAGTGAAGTTGGATTCTCAGCGGGAGAGTACTTC	CASSEVGFSAGEYF
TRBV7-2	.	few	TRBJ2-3	TGTGCCAGCAGCTTAGAGGGGCGGGGAGGCACAGATACGCAGTATTTT	CASSLEGRGGTDTQYF
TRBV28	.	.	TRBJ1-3	TGTGCCAGCAGCCTCAGGTTTCGGGGAGGAAACACCATATATTTT	CASSLRFRGGNTIYF
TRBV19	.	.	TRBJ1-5	TGTGCCAGTAGTATGGCTAACAGTAATCAGCCCCAGCATTTT	CASSMANSNQPQHF
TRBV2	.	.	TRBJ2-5	TGTGCCAGCAGTGAACAAGGGACACGACAAGAGACCCAGTACTTC	CASSEQGTRQETQYF